This T cell receptor (beta chain) was profiled in a study of cytomegalovirus exposure and HLA in healthy donors. General observations from the study: Excluded were some V segments that proved indistinguishable, including TRBV6-2 and TRBV6-3.

As for this clone: What it binds is unknown.

With 5 bases clipped from V and 3 bases from J, the junction kept 7 bases outside the gene matches. Per germline, CDR1 SGHTA and CDR2 FQGTGA. The CDR3 consists of 16 residues. The primer mix had 60 Vbeta and 13 Jbeta primers. Per the study methods: It was a later analysis that counted some 80 million unique TCR beta chains, of which roughly 10 million were shared. Libraries were prepared by immunoSEQ multiplex PCR; TCRdb keeps only in-frame clonotypes and omits some of them. Clonal size and the V and J genes are those of that table, whereas D and trimming came from the DNA. The sample has about 140,000 clones; around 65% are singletons.

This TCR was recovered from a woman aged 60-70 years in good health and CMV-seronegative. The sequenced sample was PBMCs. The chain links TRBV7-3 to TRBJ2-3; 11 bases agree with TRBD2. This chain's CDR3 is CASSISLAGGTDTQYF. The CDR3 DNA sequence: TGTGCCAGCAGCATCTCATTAGCGGGAGGGACAGATACGCAGTATTTT.